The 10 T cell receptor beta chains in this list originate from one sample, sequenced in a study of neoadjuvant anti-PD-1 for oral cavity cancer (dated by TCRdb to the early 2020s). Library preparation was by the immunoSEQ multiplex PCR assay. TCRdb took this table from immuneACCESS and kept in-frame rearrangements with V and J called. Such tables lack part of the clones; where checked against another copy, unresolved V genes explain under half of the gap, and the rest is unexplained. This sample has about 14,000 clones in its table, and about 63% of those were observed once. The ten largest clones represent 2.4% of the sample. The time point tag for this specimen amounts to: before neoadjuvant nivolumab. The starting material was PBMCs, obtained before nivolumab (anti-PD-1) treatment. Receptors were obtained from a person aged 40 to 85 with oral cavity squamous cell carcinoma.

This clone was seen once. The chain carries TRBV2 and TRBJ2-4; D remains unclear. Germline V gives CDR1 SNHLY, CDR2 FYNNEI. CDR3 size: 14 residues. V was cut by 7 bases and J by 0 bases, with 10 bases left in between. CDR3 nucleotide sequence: TGTGCCAGCAAACCGGAATTAGCCAAAAACATTCAGTACTTC. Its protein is CASKPELAKNIQYF.

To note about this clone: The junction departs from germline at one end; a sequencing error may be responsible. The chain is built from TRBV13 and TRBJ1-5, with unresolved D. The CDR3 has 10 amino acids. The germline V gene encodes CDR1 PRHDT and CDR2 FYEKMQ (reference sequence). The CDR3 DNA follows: TGTGCCAGCGGGGAAAGGGTCCTCAATTTT. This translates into CASGERVLNF. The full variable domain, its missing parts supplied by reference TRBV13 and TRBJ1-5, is AAGVIQSPRHLIKEKRETATLKCYPIPRHDTVYWYQQGPGQDPQFLISFYEKMQSDKGSIPDRFSAQQFSDYHSELNMSSLELGDSALYFCASGERVLNFGDGTRLSIL.

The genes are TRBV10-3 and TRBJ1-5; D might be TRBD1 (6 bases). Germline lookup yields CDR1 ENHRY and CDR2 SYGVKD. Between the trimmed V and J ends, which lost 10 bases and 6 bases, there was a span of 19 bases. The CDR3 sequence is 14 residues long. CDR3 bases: TGTGCCACAGGAAGCGGACAGCTCGGTCAGCCCCAGCATTTT. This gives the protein CATGSGQLGQPQHF.

CDR3 nucleotides: TGTGCTAGTGCGCGGGGTCCCGCCAACTATGGCTACACCTTC. It is translated as CASARGPANYGYTF. The chain links TRBV12-5 to TRBJ1-2; no clear D gene. The V end was cut by 7 bases, the J end by 2 bases, with 14 bases between. This CDR3 region has 14 residues. Germline V CDR1 and CDR2: LGHNT, FRNRAP.

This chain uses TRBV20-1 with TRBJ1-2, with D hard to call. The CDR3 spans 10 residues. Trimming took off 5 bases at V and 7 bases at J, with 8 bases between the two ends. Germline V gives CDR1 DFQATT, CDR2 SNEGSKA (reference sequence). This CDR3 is CSAGGFGYTF. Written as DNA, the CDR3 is TGCAGTGCTGGAGGGTTTGGCTACACCTTC.

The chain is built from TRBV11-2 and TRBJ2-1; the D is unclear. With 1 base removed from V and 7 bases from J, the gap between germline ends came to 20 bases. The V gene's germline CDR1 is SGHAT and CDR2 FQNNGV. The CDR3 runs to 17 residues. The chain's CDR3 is CASSLGLWAGRRNEQFF. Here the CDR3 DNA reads TGTGCCAGCAGCTTAGGTTTGTGGGCAGGTAGGAGAAATGAGCAGTTCTTC.

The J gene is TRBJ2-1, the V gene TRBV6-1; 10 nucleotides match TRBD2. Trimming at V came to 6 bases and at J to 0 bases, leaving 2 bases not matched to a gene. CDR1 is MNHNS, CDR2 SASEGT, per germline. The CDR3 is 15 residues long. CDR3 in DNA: TGTGCCAGCAGAGCGGGAGGGAGCTCCTACAATGAGCAGTTCTTC. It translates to CASRAGGSSYNEQFF.

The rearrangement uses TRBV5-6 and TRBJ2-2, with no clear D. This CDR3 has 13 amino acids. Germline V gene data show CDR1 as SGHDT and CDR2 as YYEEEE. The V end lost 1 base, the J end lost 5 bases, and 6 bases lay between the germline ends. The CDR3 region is CASSLTVTGELFF. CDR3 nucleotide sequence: TGTGCCAGCAGCTTGACAGTGACCGGGGAGCTGTTTTTT.

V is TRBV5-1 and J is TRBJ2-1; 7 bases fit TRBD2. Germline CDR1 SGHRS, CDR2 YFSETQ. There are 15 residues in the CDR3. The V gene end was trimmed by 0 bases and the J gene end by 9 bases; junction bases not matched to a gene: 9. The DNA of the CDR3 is TGCGCCAGCAGCTTGGTAAGCGGGATCCCCGCTGAGCAGTTCTTC. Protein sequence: CASSLVSGIPAEQFF.

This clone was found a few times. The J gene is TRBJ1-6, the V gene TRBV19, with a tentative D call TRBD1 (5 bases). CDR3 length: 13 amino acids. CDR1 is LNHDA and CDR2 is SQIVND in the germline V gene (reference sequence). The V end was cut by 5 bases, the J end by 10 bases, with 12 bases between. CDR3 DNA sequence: TGTGCCAGTAGTCAAACTGGGGACTCACCCCTCCACTTT. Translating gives CASSQTGDSPLHF.